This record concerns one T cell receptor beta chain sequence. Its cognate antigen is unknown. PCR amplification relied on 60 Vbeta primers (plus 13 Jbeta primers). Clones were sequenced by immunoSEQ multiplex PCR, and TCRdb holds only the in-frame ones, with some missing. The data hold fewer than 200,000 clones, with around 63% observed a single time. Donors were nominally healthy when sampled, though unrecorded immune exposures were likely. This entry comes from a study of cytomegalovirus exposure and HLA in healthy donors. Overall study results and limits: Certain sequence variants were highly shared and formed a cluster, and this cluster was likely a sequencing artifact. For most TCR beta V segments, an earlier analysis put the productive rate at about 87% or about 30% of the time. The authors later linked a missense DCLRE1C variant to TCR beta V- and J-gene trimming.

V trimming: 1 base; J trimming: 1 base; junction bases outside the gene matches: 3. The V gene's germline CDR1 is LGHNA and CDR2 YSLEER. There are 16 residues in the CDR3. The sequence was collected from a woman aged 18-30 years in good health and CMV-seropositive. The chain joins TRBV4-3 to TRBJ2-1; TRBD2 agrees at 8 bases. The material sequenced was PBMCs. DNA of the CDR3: TGCGCCAGCAGCCAAGGGGTAGCGGGATCCTACAATGAGCAGTTCTTC. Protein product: CASSQGVAGSYNEQFF.